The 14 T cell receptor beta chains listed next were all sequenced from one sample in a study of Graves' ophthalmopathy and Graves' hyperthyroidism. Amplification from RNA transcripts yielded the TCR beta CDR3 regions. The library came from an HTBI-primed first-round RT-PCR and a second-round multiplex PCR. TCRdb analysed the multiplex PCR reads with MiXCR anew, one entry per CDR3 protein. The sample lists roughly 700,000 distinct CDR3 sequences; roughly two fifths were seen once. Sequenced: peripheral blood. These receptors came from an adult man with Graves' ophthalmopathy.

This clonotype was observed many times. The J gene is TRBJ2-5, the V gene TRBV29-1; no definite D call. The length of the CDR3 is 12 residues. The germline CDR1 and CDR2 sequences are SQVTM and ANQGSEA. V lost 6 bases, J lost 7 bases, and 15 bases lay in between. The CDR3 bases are TGCAGCGTCCCTCGGACCCCAGGGACCCAGTACTTC. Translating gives CSVPRTPGTQYF.

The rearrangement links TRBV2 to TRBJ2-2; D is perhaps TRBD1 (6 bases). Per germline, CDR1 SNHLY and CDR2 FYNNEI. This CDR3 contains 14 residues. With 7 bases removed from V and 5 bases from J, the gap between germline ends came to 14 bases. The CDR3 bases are TGTGCCAGCAACCGGGACACAATAACCGGGGAGCTGTTTTTT. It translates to CASNRDTITGELFF.

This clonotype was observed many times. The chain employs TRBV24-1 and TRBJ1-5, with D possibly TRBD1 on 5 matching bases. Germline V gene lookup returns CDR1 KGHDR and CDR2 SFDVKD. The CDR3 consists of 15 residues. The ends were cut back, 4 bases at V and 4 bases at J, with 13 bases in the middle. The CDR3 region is CATSDRRQPNQPQHF. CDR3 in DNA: TGTGCCACCAGTGACCGAAGACAGCCGAATCAGCCCCAGCATTTT.

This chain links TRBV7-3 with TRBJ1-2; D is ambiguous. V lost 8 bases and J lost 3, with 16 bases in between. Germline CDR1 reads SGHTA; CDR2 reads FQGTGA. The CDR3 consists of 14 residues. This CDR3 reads CASGRRFQDYGYTF. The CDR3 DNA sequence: TGTGCCAGCGGGAGGAGGTTCCAGGACTATGGCTACACCTTC.

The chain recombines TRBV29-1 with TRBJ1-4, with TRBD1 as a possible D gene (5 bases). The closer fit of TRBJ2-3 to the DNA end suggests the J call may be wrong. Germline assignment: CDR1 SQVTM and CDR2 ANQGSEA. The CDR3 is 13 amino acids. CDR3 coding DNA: TGCAGCGTTGAATTTTGGGGCCGGCGAACGCAGTATTTT. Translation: CSVEFWGRRTQYF.

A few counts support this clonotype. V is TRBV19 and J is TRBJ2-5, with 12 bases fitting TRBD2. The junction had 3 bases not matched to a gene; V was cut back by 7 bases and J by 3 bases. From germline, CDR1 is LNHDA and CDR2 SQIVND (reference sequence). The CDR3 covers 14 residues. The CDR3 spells CASKTSGGKETQYF. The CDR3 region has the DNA TGTGCCAGTAAGACTAGCGGGGGAAAAGAGACCCAGTACTTC.

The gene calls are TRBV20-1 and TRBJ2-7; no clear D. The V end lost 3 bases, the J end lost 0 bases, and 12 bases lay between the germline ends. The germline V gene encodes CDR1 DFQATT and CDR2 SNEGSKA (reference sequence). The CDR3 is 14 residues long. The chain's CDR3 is CSASNGWSSYEQYF. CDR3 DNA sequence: TGCAGTGCTAGTAACGGGTGGAGCTCCTACGAGCAGTACTTC.

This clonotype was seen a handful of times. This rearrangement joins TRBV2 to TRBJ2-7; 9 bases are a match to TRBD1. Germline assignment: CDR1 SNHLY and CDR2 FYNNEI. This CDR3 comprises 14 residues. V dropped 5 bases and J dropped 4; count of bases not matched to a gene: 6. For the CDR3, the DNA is TGTGCCAGCAGTTACGGGACAGGGCGGTACGAGCAGTACTTC. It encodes CASSYGTGRYEQYF.

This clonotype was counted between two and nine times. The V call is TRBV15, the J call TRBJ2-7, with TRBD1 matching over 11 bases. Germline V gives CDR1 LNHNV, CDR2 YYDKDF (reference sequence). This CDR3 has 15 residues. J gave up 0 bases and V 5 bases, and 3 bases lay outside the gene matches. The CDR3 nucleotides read TGTGCCACCAGCCCAGGACAGGGGGCCTCCTACGAGCAGTACTTC. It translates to CATSPGQGASYEQYF.

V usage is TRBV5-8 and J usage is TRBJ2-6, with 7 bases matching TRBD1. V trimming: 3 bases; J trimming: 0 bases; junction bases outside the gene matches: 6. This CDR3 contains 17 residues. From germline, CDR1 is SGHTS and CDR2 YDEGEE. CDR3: CASSWQGQTSGANVLTF. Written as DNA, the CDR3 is TGTGCCAGCAGCTGGCAGGGACAGACCTCTGGGGCCAACGTCCTGACTTTC.

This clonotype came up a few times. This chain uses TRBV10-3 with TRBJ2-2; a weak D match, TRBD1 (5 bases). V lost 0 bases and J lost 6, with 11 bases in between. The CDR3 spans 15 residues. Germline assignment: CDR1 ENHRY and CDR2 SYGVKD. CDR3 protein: CAISESNARAGELFF. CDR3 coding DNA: TGTGCCATCAGTGAGTCGAACGCCAGGGCCGGGGAGCTGTTTTTT.

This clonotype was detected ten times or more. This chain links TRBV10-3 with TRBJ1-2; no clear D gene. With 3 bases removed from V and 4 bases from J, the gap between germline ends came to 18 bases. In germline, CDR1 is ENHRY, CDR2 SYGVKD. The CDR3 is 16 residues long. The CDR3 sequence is CAISELNRDPSYGYTF. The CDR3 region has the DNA TGTGCCATCAGTGAACTTAATCGGGATCCAAGCTATGGCTACACCTTC.

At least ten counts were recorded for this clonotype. CDR3: CASSGTGRQETQYF. CDR3 DNA: TGTGCCAGCAGTGGGACGGGTCGGCAAGAGACCCAGTACTTC. The chain links TRBV28 to TRBJ2-5; D tentatively reads TRBD1 or TRBD2 (5 bases each). Germline assignment: CDR1 MDHEN and CDR2 SYDVKM. The length of the CDR3 is 14 residues. V was pared by 5 bases and J by 2 bases, with 12 bases between.

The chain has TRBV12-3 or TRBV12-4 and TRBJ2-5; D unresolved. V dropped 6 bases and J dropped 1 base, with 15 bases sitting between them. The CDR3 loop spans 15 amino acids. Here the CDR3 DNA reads TGTGCCAGCAGCCAAGATGCGGTTCTCCAAGAGACCCAGTACTTC. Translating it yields CASSQDAVLQETQYF.